The clone carrying this T cell receptor (beta chain) was detected many times. The ends were cut back, 4 bases at V and 6 bases at J, with 12 bases in the middle. CDR1 and CDR2 from the germline V gene are MNHEY and SMNVEV (reference sequence). CDR3 length equals 13 residues. The sample originates from a study of breast tumors, draining lymph nodes, adjacent tissues. MiXCR, applied by TCRdb to the multiplex PCR reads, yields one record per CDR3 protein. Of about 47,000 distinct CDR3 sequences in the sample, 23% are singletons; the top ten hold about 8%. The sample consisted of breast tumor tissue. The chain combines TRBV27 with TRBJ1-2; maybe TRBD1 (5 bases). This TCR came from a female donor with breast cancer. Some clones in this sample may be carry-over from other donors' samples. The CDR3 here is CASSWREGNGYTF. Written as DNA, the CDR3 is TGTGCCAGCAGTTGGAGGGAGGGGAATGGCTACACCTTC.